This entry features one T cell receptor (beta chain) sequence. The target antigen is unknown. The sample belongs to a study of cytomegalovirus exposure and HLA in healthy donors. Donors consisted of healthy bone marrow donors. Study findings and constraints: Sequencing depth roughly uniform across donors was assumed in presence/absence analyses. A later analysis reportedly identified an Asian-associated ancestry cluster as carrying fewer N-insertions than the roughly 720-donor mean. A prior analysis recorded that most TCR beta V segments were productive about 87% or about 30% of the time.

The PCR employed 60 Vbeta primers together with 13 Jbeta primers. TCRdb keeps only in-frame clones here, not all; method: immunoSEQ multiplex PCR. The table records under 250,000 clones, about 83% of them present only once. The germline V gene encodes CDR1 SSHAT and CDR2 FNYEAQ (reference sequence). The CDR3 spans 13 residues. The ends were cut back, 5 bases at V and 0 bases at J, with 7 bases in the middle. This chain uses TRBV7-7 with TRBJ1-1; no firm D call. The specimen was PBMCs. The TCR originated in a woman aged 45-59 years in good health and CMV-seropositive. In DNA form, the CDR3 reads TGTGCCAGCAGCCCTCAGTTGAACACTGAAGCTTTCTTT. It is translated as CASSPQLNTEAFF.